The 3 T cell receptor beta chains below all came from one sample that was sequenced in a study of human T cells and chemical hapten exposure. Noted time point: pre-sensitization, week 0. The sample's treatment: therapeutic diphenylcyclopropenone sensitization with weekly scalp DPC. One entry per CDR3 protein results from TCRdb running MiXCR on the RACE reads. The table lists some 360,000 distinct CDR3 sequences, approximately 5% of them singletons. This sample comprised whole blood, obtained in connection with sensitization to the hapten diphenylcyclopropenone (DPC). Receptors were obtained from a woman in her fifties or sixties with alopecia areata. Some clones in this sample may be carry-over from other donors' samples.

A note on this clonotype: This may be a read error, as it is one base from a much larger clone. The chain is built from TRBV15 and TRBJ1-2; maybe TRBD1 (5 bases). Germline V gene lookup returns CDR1 LNHNV and CDR2 YYDKDF (reference sequence). The CDR3 loop spans 14 amino acids. CDR3 bases: TGTGCCATCAGCAGGGAACTCCCGGCTTCTGGCTACACCTTC. Translated, it gives CAISRELPASGYTF.

As for this clonotype: A read error is possible here, since a much larger clone lies one base away. The rearrangement links TRBV20-1 to TRBJ2-7; tentatively, D is TRBD1 (5 bases). Germline V gene data show CDR1 as DFQATT and CDR2 as SNEGSKA (reference sequence). The CDR3 has 12 residues. With 6 bases removed from V and 2 bases from J, the gap between germline ends came to 11 bases. This CDR3 is CSAGHRPYEQYF. In nucleotides, the CDR3 is TGCAGTGCCGGGCACAGGCCCTACGAGCAGTACTTC.

This clonotype was detected only a few times. The chain carries TRBV10-3 and TRBJ2-1, with 15 nucleotides matching TRBD2. Trimming at V came to 10 bases and at J to 4 bases, leaving 2 bases not matched to a gene. CDR3 length: 14 amino acids. Germline CDR1 reads ENHRY; CDR2 reads SYGVKD. The CDR3 spells CATGTSGGYNEQFF. The CDR3 DNA follows: TGTGCCACCGGGACTAGCGGGGGGTACAATGAGCAGTTCTTC.